This TCR beta chain was obtained from a study of vaccination and CD4 T cells after COVID-19. The germline CDR1 and CDR2 sequences are LNHDA and SQIVND (reference sequence). The CDR3 sequence is 12 residues long. Trimming pared 7 bases from V and 7 bases from J, leaving 13 bases between. A few counts support this clonotype. The antigen is not known. Stated treatment: approximately nine-day PBMC culture with coronavirus spike peptide pools or control peptides (ViraFEST assay). Study conclusions and caveats: It was observed that, in convalescent patients, a median 86.3% of reactive clones arose only post-vaccination. Analysis of convalescent patients found that 304 of 307 vaccine-specific clones were spike mono-reactive.

Cultured CD4+ T-cell DNA underwent Oncomine TCR Beta short-read sequencing. TCRdb reanalysed the PCR reads using MiXCR and keeps one entry per CDR3 protein. This table has around 20,000 distinct CDR3 sequences, roughly two fifths appearing once. Here the sequenced sample was CD4+ T cells from blood, cultured in vitro, taken after SARS-CoV-2 vaccination. The rearrangement uses TRBV19 and TRBJ1-2, with D possibly being TRBD1 (5 bases). The TCR sequence derives from a human donor who had recovered from COVID-19. This CDR3 reads CASTSGTFGYTF. The DNA of the CDR3 is TGTGCCAGTACCTCCGGGACTTTTGGCTACACCTTC.